A single sample is the source of the 17 T cell receptor beta chains below, sequenced in a study of blood T cell repertoires in COVID-19. Using immunoSEQ multiplex PCR, the repertoire was profiled, and TCRdb retains in-frame clones only, with some absent. Counted here are some 140,000 clones, around 85% occurring once; the ten biggest clones make up more than 8.5%. The sequenced sample consisted of PBMCs or T cells enriched from blood (not recorded which). The receptors were gathered from a man aged 45-65 years who had recovered from COVID-19.

The genes are TRBV6-5 and TRBJ1-6; D is undetermined. Looked up from germline, CDR1 is MNHEY and CDR2 is SVGAGI. There are 14 residues in the CDR3. Trimming shortened V by 2 bases and J by 7 bases, and 9 bases separated the two germline ends. CDR3 DNA sequence: TGTGCCAGCAGTTACGACGGGATCAATTCACCCCTCCACTTT. Residues: CASSYDGINSPLHF.

This chain uses TRBV27 with TRBJ1-2; D remains ambiguous. Germline CDR1 is MNHEY and CDR2 is SMNVEV (reference sequence). The V end was cut by 0 bases, the J end by 4 bases, with 18 bases between. The CDR3 is made up of 17 amino acids. The CDR3 spells CASSLSRAQGRLYGYTF. The CDR3 DNA follows: TGTGCCAGCAGTTTATCACGCGCGCAAGGGAGGCTCTATGGCTACACCTTC.

The chain recombines TRBV5-1 with TRBJ2-3; perhaps TRBD2 as D (6 bases). V was trimmed by 2 bases and J by 0 bases, leaving 19 bases between them. Germline V gene lookup returns CDR1 SGHRS and CDR2 YFSETQ. This CDR3 spans 18 amino acids. The CDR3 protein is CASSFRFRGTTSTDTQYF. The CDR3 bases are TGCGCCAGCAGCTTCCGCTTTCGGGGGACCACTAGCACAGATACGCAGTATTTT.

The V call is TRBV27, the J call TRBJ2-7; 8 positions agree with TRBD2. Germline V gene data show CDR1 as MNHEY and CDR2 as SMNVEV (reference sequence). V gave up 3 bases and J gave up 2 bases; unmatched junction bases: 3. This CDR3 is 14 amino acids long. CDR3 bases: TGTGCCAGCAGTTTTGCGGGGGGCCCCTACGAGCAGTACTTC. Amino acids: CASSFAGGPYEQYF.

This chain joins TRBV7-3 and TRBJ2-3, with TRBD2 matching 13 bases. Trimming took 4 bases from V and 2 from J; bases not matched to a gene: 9. In germline, CDR1 is SGHTA, CDR2 FQGTGA. This CDR3 comprises 18 residues. CDR3 amino acids: CASSSRTSGGRHTDTQYF. The CDR3 nucleotides read TGTGCCAGCAGCTCTAGGACTAGCGGGGGAAGACACACAGATACGCAGTATTTT.

The rearrangement links TRBV6-5 to TRBJ2-7, with unresolved D. Germline assignment: CDR1 MNHEY and CDR2 SVGAGI. This CDR3 comprises 15 residues. Trimming removed 2 bases at V and 0 bases at J, with 11 bases between. The CDR3 nucleotides are TGTGCCAGCAGTTACCGCCCGGAGAGCTCCTACGAGCAGTACTTC. This gives the protein CASSYRPESSYEQYF.

This clone appeared a few times. The gene calls are TRBV6-5 and TRBJ1-2, with D perhaps matching TRBD1 (6 bases). The V end lost 0 bases, the J end lost 5 bases, and 10 bases lay between the germline ends. CDR1 and CDR2 from the germline V gene are MNHEY and SVGAGI. The CDR3 is 14 amino acids. The CDR3 region is CASSYSGARYGYTF. DNA of the CDR3: TGTGCCAGCAGTTACTCGGGGGCCCGATATGGCTACACCTTC.

The rearrangement uses TRBV7-9 and TRBJ2-3; TRBD1 is a possible D gene (5 bases). The V and J ends lost 1 base and 3 bases respectively, with 8 bases between them. The CDR3 contains 14 residues. Germline CDR1 and CDR2: SEHNR and FQNEAQ (reference sequence). The CDR3 region is CASSLEGSTDTQYF. The DNA for the CDR3 is TGTGCCAGCAGCTTAGAGGGGTCAACAGATACGCAGTATTTT.

In its sample, this clone was seen a few times. This chain links TRBV7-9 with TRBJ1-1; 12 bases align to TRBD1. CDR3 length: 16 residues. Trimming at V came to 4 bases and at J to 4 bases, leaving 7 bases not matched to a gene. Looked up from germline, CDR1 is SEHNR and CDR2 is FQNEAQ (reference sequence). CDR3 residues: CASSSSGQGASTEAFF. CDR3 bases: TGTGCCAGCAGCTCATCGGGACAGGGGGCGAGCACTGAAGCTTTCTTT.

The chain recombines TRBV18 with TRBJ1-1, with D uncertain. CDR3 length: 12 residues. V was trimmed by 2 bases and J by 7 bases, leaving 8 bases between them. Germline CDR1 and CDR2: KGHSH and LQKENI. CDR3 residues: CASSPSSLEAFF. The CDR3 DNA sequence: TGTGCCAGCTCACCATCTTCCCTTGAAGCTTTCTTT.

The chain is built from TRBV19 and TRBJ1-5; 7 nucleotides align to TRBD1. The CDR3 has 17 amino acids. The V segment lost 7 bases and the J segment 1 base; nucleotides outside the gene matches: 13. Germline V CDR1 and CDR2: LNHDA, SQIVND (reference sequence). The CDR3 region is CASTPETGRLSNQPQHF. For the CDR3, the DNA is TGTGCCAGTACCCCGGAGACAGGGCGGTTAAGCAATCAGCCCCAGCATTTT.

The V gene is TRBV30, the J gene TRBJ1-2; D remains unclear. The length of the CDR3 is 14 residues. The germline V gene encodes CDR1 GTSNPN and CDR2 SVGIG (reference sequence). V gave up 1 base and J gave up 7 bases, with 16 bases separating them. CDR3 nucleotide sequence: TGTGCCTGGAGTGCCATGACATCCTTGGGTGGCTACACCTTC. Protein product: CAWSAMTSLGGYTF.

The genes are TRBV6-2 or TRBV6-3 and TRBJ2-7, with D tentatively TRBD1 (6 bases). Trimming left V 2 bases short and J 2 bases short, with 13 bases between. Germline V CDR1 and CDR2: MNHEY, SVGEGT. This CDR3 region has 15 residues. CDR3 in amino acids: CASSYPQGIAYEQYF. For the CDR3, the DNA is TGTGCCAGCAGTTACCCACAGGGTATAGCCTACGAGCAGTACTTC.

This clone showed up just a few times. This chain uses TRBV6-5 with TRBJ2-1, with 11 bases fitting TRBD1. Germline lookup yields CDR1 MNHEY and CDR2 SVGAGI. Unmatched junction bases numbered 7, after V lost 4 bases and J lost 8 bases. The CDR3 is made up of 15 amino acids. CDR3 in amino acids: CASSSRTGGQDEQFF. DNA for the CDR3: TGTGCCAGCAGTTCCAGGACAGGGGGCCAAGATGAGCAGTTCTTC.

The chain recombines TRBV7-2 with TRBJ2-5; D remains ambiguous. The CDR3 runs to 13 residues. With 1 base removed from V and 1 base from J, the gap between germline ends came to 4 bases. From germline, CDR1 is SGHTA and CDR2 FQGNSA. The CDR3 coding sequence is TGTGCCAGCAGCTTAGGCGGCCAAGAGACCCAGTACTTC. Translation gives CASSLGGQETQYF.

The chain uses TRBV10-3 and TRBJ2-3, with TRBD2 matching over 11 bases. J gave up 1 base and V 6 bases, and 3 bases lay outside the gene matches. Germline V gene sequence: CDR1 ENHRY, CDR2 SYGVKD. The CDR3 runs to 15 residues. For the CDR3, the DNA is TGTGCCATCAGCTCACTAGCGGGGGGCACAGATACGCAGTATTTT. It translates to CAISSLAGGTDTQYF.

In DNA form, the CDR3 reads TGCGCCAGCAGCTTGCGACAGGGGGCCAAAAACATTCAGTACTTC. The encoded protein is CASSLRQGAKNIQYF. This chain joins TRBV5-1 and TRBJ2-4, with 8 bases lining up with TRBD1. Germline V gene sequence: CDR1 SGHRS, CDR2 YFSETQ. CDR3 length: 15 amino acids. J was trimmed by 1 base and V by 1 base; bases with no gene match: 1.